The 25 T cell receptor beta chains presented below share a single source sample, sequenced in a study of T cells after yellow fever vaccination. TCRdb used MiXCR to reprocess the 5' RACE reads, holding one entry per CDR3 protein. The sample shows approximately 550,000 distinct CDR3 sequences, 19% of them seen only once. Material: PBMCs, obtained 15 days after the yellow fever booster vaccination. Receptor source: a young man who received the YFV17D yellow fever vaccine.

This clonotype occurred a few times. This chain links TRBV14 with TRBJ2-1; D is perhaps TRBD2 (6 bases). Trimming pared 5 bases from V and 6 bases from J, leaving 11 bases between. This CDR3 comprises 13 residues. Per germline, CDR1 SGHDN and CDR2 FVKESK. CDR3 nucleotides: TGTGCCAGCAGCAGGGGAGGAAGCAATGAGCAGTTCTTC. This gives the protein CASSRGGSNEQFF.

This clonotype was counted a few times. J is TRBJ2-7 and V is TRBV10-3; D perhaps matches TRBD1 (6 bases). This CDR3 has 12 residues. The germline V and J ends were trimmed by 6 bases and 1 base, with 7 bases remaining between them. From germline, CDR1 is ENHRY and CDR2 SYGVKD. The CDR3 spells CAISGTSYEQYF. The CDR3 coding sequence is TGTGCCATCAGCGGGACATCCTACGAGCAGTACTTC.

The genes are TRBV7-9 and TRBJ2-3, with TRBD2 matching 11 bases. V dropped 4 bases and J dropped 4; count of bases not matched to a gene: 4. Germline V lookup: CDR1 SEHNR, CDR2 FQNEAQ (reference sequence). This CDR3 region has 15 residues. The CDR3 DNA follows: TGTGCCAGCAGCTATAGCGGGAGGGCCTCAGATACGCAGTATTTT. Translating it yields CASSYSGRASDTQYF.

CDR3 in amino acids: CASSQVPGNEQFF. In DNA form, the CDR3 reads TGTGCCAGCAGCCAGGTGCCTGGCAATGAGCAGTTCTTC. The chain couples TRBV3-1 to TRBJ2-1; no clear D gene. This CDR3 is built from 13 residues. Germline CDR1 is LGHDT and CDR2 is YNNKEL (reference sequence). V was shortened by 3 bases and J by 6 bases, with 9 bases between the two germline ends.

This sequence joins TRBV7-9 and TRBJ2-1; no reliable D call. V shed 5 bases and J shed 9 bases, with 11 bases lying between them. Germline V gene sequence: CDR1 SEHNR, CDR2 FQNEAQ (reference sequence). The CDR3 is 12 residues long. The CDR3 region is CASSSLAIEQFF. CDR3 in DNA: TGTGCCAGCAGCAGTCTGGCGATTGAGCAGTTCTTC.

This clonotype was observed a few times. V is TRBV12-3 or TRBV12-4 and J is TRBJ2-1; D is undetermined. V dropped 6 bases and J dropped 3 bases, with 15 bases sitting between them. This CDR3 region has 15 residues. The CDR3 DNA reads TGTGCCAGCAGGTTGACAAGGGTCCTCTACAATGAGCAGTTCTTC. Its translation is CASRLTRVLYNEQFF.

This clonotype was seen more than once but under ten times. The chain couples TRBV7-2 to TRBJ2-7; D remains unclear. The V end lost 6 bases, the J end lost 0 bases, and 12 bases lay between the germline ends. Germline V lookup: CDR1 SGHTA, CDR2 FQGNSA. CDR3 length: 14 amino acids. This CDR3 is CASSVQPNSYEQYF. DNA of the CDR3: TGTGCCAGCAGTGTACAGCCGAACTCCTACGAGCAGTACTTC.

This clonotype was detected many times. The rearrangement links TRBV7-4 to TRBJ1-5; 7 bases align to TRBD1. Germline trimming cut 5 bases from V and 0 bases from J; bases unmatched to any gene: 1. Germline V gives CDR1 SGHVT, CDR2 SQSDAQ. The CDR3 is made up of 14 amino acids. DNA for the CDR3: TGTGCCAGCAGCCGGGACAGTAGCAATCAGCCCCAGCATTTT. Its translation is CASSRDSSNQPQHF.

This clonotype was counted a few times. Written as DNA, the CDR3 is TGCGCCAGCAGTTGGACAGCGGATCAGCCCCAGCATTTT. Translated, it gives CASSWTADQPQHF. The chain joins TRBV10-2 to TRBJ1-5; TRBD1 is a possible D gene (6 bases). CDR3 length equals 13 residues. The V end lost 5 bases, the J end lost 5 bases, and 10 bases lay between the germline ends. Germline V gene data show CDR1 as WSHSY and CDR2 as SAAADI.

The chain recombines TRBV15 with TRBJ2-1; TRBD2 aligns across 8 bases. The CDR3 has 13 residues. The germline V gene encodes CDR1 LNHNV and CDR2 YYDKDF (reference sequence). V shed 8 bases, J shed 3 bases, and the junction held 3 bases outside the gene matches. The chain's CDR3 is CATSREVYNEQFF. CDR3 in DNA: TGTGCCACCTCGCGGGAGGTCTACAATGAGCAGTTCTTC.

This clonotype was recorded a few times. The chain has TRBV6-2 or TRBV6-3 and TRBJ2-7; the match to TRBD2 covers 12 bases. The length of the CDR3 is 15 residues. J lost 6 bases, V lost 3 bases, and 6 bases had no gene match. Looked up from germline, CDR1 is MNHEY and CDR2 is SVGEGT. CDR3 DNA sequence: TGTGCCAGCAGTTATCCTAGCGGGAGGGGCGGCGAGCAGTACTTC. Translation: CASSYPSGRGGEQYF.

This clonotype was seen a handful of times. J is TRBJ2-3 and V is TRBV11-2; D could derive from TRBD1 or TRBD2 (5 bases each). Trimming pared 1 base from V and 14 bases from J, leaving 22 bases between. The CDR3 length is 15 residues. The germline V gene has CDR1 SGHAT and CDR2 FQNNGV. CDR3 region: CASSLVSTAGTSGYF. In DNA form, the CDR3 reads TGTGCCAGCAGCTTAGTTTCCACGGCCGGGACGAGTGGGTATTTT.

This rearrangement joins TRBV10-3 to TRBJ2-3, with 9 nucleotides matching TRBD2. Germline assignment: CDR1 ENHRY and CDR2 SYGVKD. With 2 bases clipped from V and 8 bases from J, the junction kept 5 bases outside the gene matches. CDR3 size: 14 residues. The DNA of the CDR3 is TGTGCCATCAGTGAGCCCCGACTAGCGGCTACGCAGTATTTT. This gives the protein CAISEPRLAATQYF.

In this sample, this clonotype turned up a few times. The chain joins TRBV4-3 to TRBJ1-4, with 7 bases that match TRBD1. Germline V gene sequence: CDR1 LGHNA, CDR2 YSLEER. V lost 3 bases, J lost 4 bases, and 11 bases stayed unmatched. CDR3 length equals 17 residues. Here the CDR3 reads CASSQPSKGQHNEKLFF. DNA for the CDR3: TGCGCCAGCAGCCAGCCCTCCAAGGGACAGCATAATGAAAAACTGTTTTTT.

V is TRBV20-1 and J is TRBJ2-1; 8 nucleotides agree with TRBD2. CDR1 DFQATT and CDR2 SNEGSKA come from the germline V gene (reference sequence). This CDR3 is built from 16 residues. The V gene end was trimmed by 0 bases and the J gene end by 4 bases; junction bases not matched to a gene: 8. The chain's CDR3 is CSARDYGRAGYNEQFF. For the CDR3, the DNA is TGCAGTGCTAGAGATTACGGGAGGGCCGGGTACAATGAGCAGTTCTTC.

This clonotype was observed a few times. This rearrangement joins TRBV29-1 to TRBJ2-6, with 10 bases aligning to TRBD1. Germline CDR1 and CDR2: SQVTM and ANQGSEA. V trimming: 6 bases; J trimming: 4 bases; junction bases outside the gene matches: 9. The CDR3 covers 16 residues. CDR3 region: CSVAGTGAPGANVLTF. The CDR3, as DNA: TGCAGCGTCGCCGGGACAGGGGCCCCAGGGGCCAACGTCCTGACTTTC.

This rearrangement joins TRBV6-1 to TRBJ2-3; maybe TRBD1 (6 bases). The length of the CDR3 is 15 residues. CDR1 and CDR2 from the germline V gene are MNHNS and SASEGT. Trimming took off 2 bases at V and 2 bases at J, with 11 bases between the two ends. The CDR3 sequence is CASSELTGHTDTQYF. CDR3 coding DNA: TGTGCCAGCAGTGAATTGACAGGACACACAGATACGCAGTATTTT.

Only a few counts were recorded for this clonotype. J is TRBJ1-5 and V is TRBV5-8; D is undetermined. The ends were cut back, 1 base at V and 6 bases at J, with 5 bases in the middle. The germline V gene encodes CDR1 SGHTS and CDR2 YDEGEE. The CDR3 runs 12 residues. CDR3 DNA: TGTGCCAGCAGCTTGCGTGGTCAGCCCCAGCATTTT. Its protein product is CASSLRGQPQHF.

The chain couples TRBV7-2 to TRBJ1-1; no clear D. Germline CDR1 reads SGHTA; CDR2 reads FQGNSA. The CDR3 extends over 15 amino acids. V was shortened by 7 bases and J by 3 bases, with 18 bases between the two germline ends. The CDR3 loop reads CASTPRLGAYTEAFF. The CDR3 region has the DNA TGTGCCAGCACCCCCCGTTTGGGCGCGTACACTGAAGCTTTCTTT.

The genes are TRBV29-1 and TRBJ1-3; TRBD1 matches at 8 bases. The CDR3 loop spans 16 amino acids. Germline lookup yields CDR1 SQVTM and CDR2 ANQGSEA. V dropped 4 bases and J dropped 3; count of bases not matched to a gene: 11. The CDR3 here is CSVVGFPDRDGNTIYF. Here the CDR3 DNA reads TGCAGCGTTGTAGGCTTCCCGGACAGGGATGGAAACACCATATATTTT.

This clonotype was recorded a few times. The chain joins TRBV6-1 to TRBJ2-7; 12 bases agree with TRBD2. J was trimmed by 6 bases and V by 2 bases; bases with no gene match: 2. Germline V gene sequence: CDR1 MNHNS, CDR2 SASEGT. CDR3 size: 14 residues. CDR3 in amino acids: CASSELAGGLEQYF. CDR3 DNA: TGTGCCAGCAGTGAACTAGCGGGAGGGCTCGAGCAGTACTTC.

This clonotype turned up a few times. The chain uses TRBV6-7 and TRBJ2-1; D gene unclear. Being an ORF, TRBV6-7 has a function that is uncertain. CDR3 size: 11 residues. V was clipped by 6 bases and J by 8 bases, with 8 bases between them. CDR3 region: CASRSSHEQFF. DNA of the CDR3: TGTGCCAGCAGAAGCAGCCATGAGCAGTTCTTC.

The rearrangement joins TRBV7-8 to TRBJ2-7, with 7 bases matching TRBD2. The CDR3 is 18 amino acids. The trim removed 3 bases at V and 6 bases at J, leaving 20 bases unmatched. In germline, CDR1 is SGHVS, CDR2 FQNEAQ. The CDR3 DNA reads TGTGCCAGCAGCTTTATTGTCGGCGGGGGAGCGCCAAGGGGCGAGCAGTACTTC. Its protein product is CASSFIVGGGAPRGEQYF.

This clonotype was observed at least ten times. The chain is built from TRBV7-3 and TRBJ2-5, with 10 bases identical to TRBD2. Trimming at V came to 2 bases and at J to 4 bases, leaving 7 bases not matched to a gene. Germline V CDR1 and CDR2: SGHTA, FQGTGA. The CDR3 loop spans 16 amino acids. CDR3: CASSLGASGSTETQYF. The CDR3, as DNA: TGTGCCAGCAGCTTAGGGGCTAGCGGGAGTACAGAGACCCAGTACTTC. The whole variable domain, filled in from reference TRBV7-3 and TRBJ2-5, reads GAGVSQTPSNKVTEKGKYVELRCDPISGHTALYWYRQSLGQGPEFLIYFQGTGAADDSGLPNDRFFAVRPEGSVSTLKIQRTERGDSAVYLCASSLGASGSTETQYFGPGTRLLVL.

The chain has TRBV4-2 and TRBJ1-2; no clear D gene. The CDR3 is 13 amino acids. Trimming took off 1 base at V and 6 bases at J, with 9 bases between the two ends. Germline V gene sequence: CDR1 LGHNA, CDR2 YNFKEQ. The CDR3: CASSQVSDNGYTF. The CDR3 nucleotides are TGTGCCAGCAGCCAAGTTTCAGACAATGGCTACACCTTC.